This T cell receptor beta chain emerged from a study of graft-versus-host responses after intestinal transplantation. Remarks on this clone: Its target is not known.

Sequencing used immunoSEQ multiplex PCR; TCRdb keeps in-frame clones, though not all of them. The repertoire has approximately 94,000 clones, roughly 87% of them found once; the top ten carry about 0.93%. Germline V gene sequence: CDR1 GTSNPN, CDR2 SVGIG (reference sequence). CDR3 length: 14 amino acids. The ends were cut back, 2 bases at V and 4 bases at J, with 14 bases in the middle. The chain employs TRBV30 and TRBJ1-1; no clear D gene. The sequencing used unstimulated CD4+ T cells sorted from spleen or lymph node cells, collected before transplant. This clonotype was obtained from a human donor who was the organ donor for an intestinal transplant. The DNA of the CDR3 is TGTGCCTGGAGTTTTGGCGGTTTAGGCACTGAAGCTTTCTTT. Encoded protein: CAWSFGGLGTEAFF.